This T cell receptor beta chain was found in a study of blood T cell repertoires in COVID-19. Germline loops: CDR1 MNHNY, CDR2 SVGAGI (reference sequence). CDR3 length: 19 amino acids. The ends lost 6 bases at V and 0 bases at J; junction bases unmatched: 16. Method: immunoSEQ multiplex PCR; TCRdb's copy keeps in-frame clones and lacks some. There are about 350,000 clones in the sample; 90% to 95% occur only once, and roughly 3.5% lies in the top ten. The sequence came from a woman under 30 who had recovered from COVID-19. The chain uses TRBV6-6 and TRBJ2-3; 9 positions match TRBD2. The sequenced material came from peripheral blood. The CDR3 region is CASSRGLATSGISTDTQYF. DNA of the CDR3: TGTGCCAGCAGCCGAGGACTGGCGACTAGCGGAATTAGCACAGATACGCAGTATTTT.